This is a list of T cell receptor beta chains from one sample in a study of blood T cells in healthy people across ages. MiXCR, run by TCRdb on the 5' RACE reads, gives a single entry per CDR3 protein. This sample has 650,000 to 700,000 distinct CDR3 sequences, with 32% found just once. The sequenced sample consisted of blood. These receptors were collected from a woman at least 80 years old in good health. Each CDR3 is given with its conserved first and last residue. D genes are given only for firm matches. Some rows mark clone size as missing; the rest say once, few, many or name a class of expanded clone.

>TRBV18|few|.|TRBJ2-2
TGTGCCAGCTCACAAGCAGGCACGAGCGGGGAGCTGTTTTTT
CASSQAGTSGELFF
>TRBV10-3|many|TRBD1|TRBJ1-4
TGTGCCATCAGTGAGACATCGGGACAGCCCGAAGAAAAACTGTTTTTT
CAISETSGQPEEKLFF
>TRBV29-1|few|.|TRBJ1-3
TGCAGCGTTGAAGAGCAAGCCTCTGGAAACACCATATATTTT
CSVEEQASGNTIYF
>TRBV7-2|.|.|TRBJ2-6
TGTGCCAGCAGCTTAATAGGGGCCAACGTCCTGACTTTC
CASSLIGANVLTF
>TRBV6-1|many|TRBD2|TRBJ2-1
TGTGCCAGCAGTACTCTAGCGGGGGGCGCCAACAATGAGCAGTTCTTC
CASSTLAGGANNEQFF
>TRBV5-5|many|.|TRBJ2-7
TGTGCCAGCAGCTCGACGTCCCTGGGTCGTCGGGAGCAGTACTTC
CASSSTSLGRREQYF
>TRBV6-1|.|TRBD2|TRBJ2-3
TGTGCCAGCAGTGAACGAGCGGGAGGGCCCATGAGCACAGATACGCAGTATTTT
CASSERAGGPMSTDTQYF
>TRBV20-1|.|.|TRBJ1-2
TGCAGTGCTAGAGATGGACAGACCGCTAACTATGGCTACACCTTC
CSARDGQTANYGYTF
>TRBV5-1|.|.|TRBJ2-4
TGCGCCAGCAGCTTGTCGGGGCAATACGGGCAGTACTTC
CASSLSGQYGQYF
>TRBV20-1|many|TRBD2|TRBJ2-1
TGCAGTGCTAATCCCAGCGGGGGCTACAATGAGCAGTTCTTC
CSANPSGGYNEQFF
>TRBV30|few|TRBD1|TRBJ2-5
TGTGCCTGGAGTGTACAGGGGGCAGAGACCCAGTACTTC
CAWSVQGAETQYF
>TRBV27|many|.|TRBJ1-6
TGTGCCAGCAGTTTACAACAGCTCAATTCACCCCTCCACTTT
CASSLQQLNSPLHF
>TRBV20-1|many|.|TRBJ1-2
TGCAGTGCACCGCCGGGACCGAGCGTGGGCTACACCTTC
CSAPPGPSVGYTF
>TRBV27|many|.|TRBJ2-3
TGTGCCAGCCGATTAGTGAGGACAGATACGCAGTATTTT
CASRLVRTDTQYF
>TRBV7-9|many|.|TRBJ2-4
TGTGCCAGCAGCTTAGAGGGGTTAGCCAAAAACATTCAGTACTTC
CASSLEGLAKNIQYF
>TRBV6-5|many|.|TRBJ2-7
TGTGCCAGCAGCTCTACCGGGACACCCTACGAGCAGTACTTC
CASSSTGTPYEQYF
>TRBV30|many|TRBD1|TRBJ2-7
TGTGCCTGGAGTGGGGTACAGGGGGCTTCCTACGAGCAGTACTTC
CAWSGVQGASYEQYF
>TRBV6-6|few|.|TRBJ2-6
TGTGCCAGCAGTTTAGCCGGGGCCAACGTCCCGACTTTC
CASSLAGANVPTF
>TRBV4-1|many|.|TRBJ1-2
TGCGCCAGCAGCCAAGATCTAGGACAGAGTAACTATGGCTACACCTTC
CASSQDLGQSNYGYTF
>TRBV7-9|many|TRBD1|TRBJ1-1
TGTGCCAGCAGCTTAAGGACAGGGGGAAGGAACACTGAAGCTTTCTTT
CASSLRTGGRNTEAFF
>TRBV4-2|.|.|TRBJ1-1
TGTGCCAGCAGCCAAGTTGACAGGCGTACCGTGAACACTGAAGCTTTCTTT
CASSQVDRRTVNTEAFF
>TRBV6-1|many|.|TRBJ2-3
TGTGCCAGCAGTGGACTTTGGACAGTTAGCACAGATACGCAGTATTTT
CASSGLWTVSTDTQYF
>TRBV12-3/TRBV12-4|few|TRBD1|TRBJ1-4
TGTGCCAGCAGCCACCACACAGGGGGTATGAGTGCTAATGAAAAACTGTTTTTT
CASSHHTGGMSANEKLFF
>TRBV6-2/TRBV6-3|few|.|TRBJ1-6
TGTGCCAGCAGTCCCGCCGGGTCTTCACCCCTCCACTTT
CASSPAGSSPLHF
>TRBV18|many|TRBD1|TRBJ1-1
TGTGCCAGCTCACCCCGTGGACAGGGGGCGGTTGAAGCTTTCTTT
CASSPRGQGAVEAFF
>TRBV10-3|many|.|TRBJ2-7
TGTGCCATCAGTGAGTCTCAGTACGAGCAGTACTTC
CAISESQYEQYF
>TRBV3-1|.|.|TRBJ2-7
TGTGCCAGCAGCCCCCAGGGGAGCAGGCGTTACGAGCAGTACTTC
CASSPQGSRRYEQYF
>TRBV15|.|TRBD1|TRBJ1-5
TGTGCCACCAGCAGACAGGGGGCGAATCAGCCCCAGCATTTT
CATSRQGANQPQHF
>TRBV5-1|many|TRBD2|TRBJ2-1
TGCGCCAGCAGCTTACCCCGGCCCCGGGGGGGTGAGCAGTTCTTC
CASSLPRPRGGEQFF
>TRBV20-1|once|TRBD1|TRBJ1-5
TGCAGTGTCGGGACAGGGGCACGGAGTAGCAATCAGCCCCAGCATTTT
CSVGTGARSSNQPQHF
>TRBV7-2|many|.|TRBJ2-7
TGTGCCAGCAGCTCCCCCAGGGCATCGAGAATGTACGAGCAGTACTTC
CASSSPRASRMYEQYF
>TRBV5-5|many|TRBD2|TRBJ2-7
TGTGCCAGCAGCTCCGGACTAGCGGGATACGAGCAGTACTTC
CASSSGLAGYEQYF
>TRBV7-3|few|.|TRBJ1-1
TGTGCCAGCAGCTGGACATGGAACACTGAAGCTTTCTTT
CASSWTWNTEAFF
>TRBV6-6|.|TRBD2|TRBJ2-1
TGTGCCAGCAGCCGTGGGACTAGCGGGTTGAGTGAGCAGTTCTTC
CASSRGTSGLSEQFF
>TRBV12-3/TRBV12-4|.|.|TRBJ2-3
TGTGCCAGCAGCCAGCAGGGCGGGGTGAGCACAGATACGCAGTATTTT
CASSQQGGVSTDTQYF
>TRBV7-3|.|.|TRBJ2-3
TGTGCCAGCAGCCGGGCCCCACTGGGCGACGGTGGGACAGATACGCAGTATTTT
CASSRAPLGDGGTDTQYF
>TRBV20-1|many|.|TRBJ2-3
TGCAGTGCTAGGCTACTCTCTTACACAGATACGCAGTATTTT
CSARLLSYTDTQYF
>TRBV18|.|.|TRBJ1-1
TGTGCCAGCTCCCATGAAAAACAGGAGGGCACTGAAGCTTTCTTT
CASSHEKQEGTEAFF
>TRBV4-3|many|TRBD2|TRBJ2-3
TGCGCCAGCAGCCTAAGCACCTCACTAGCGGGGGCCACAGATACGCAGTATTTT
CASSLSTSLAGATDTQYF
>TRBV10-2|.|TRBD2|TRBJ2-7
TGCGCCAGCAGTCCACTAGCGTCCTACGAGCAGTACTTC
CASSPLASYEQYF
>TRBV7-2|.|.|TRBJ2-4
TGTGCCAGCAGCCCGACAGGGACTGGCTGCCAGCAGTACTTC
CASSPTGTGCQQYF
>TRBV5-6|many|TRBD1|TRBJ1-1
TGTGCCAGCAGCTTCAGGGGGGAAGCTTTCTTT
CASSFRGEAFF
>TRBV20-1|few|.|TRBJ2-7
TGCAGTACTGCCAACAGTATGCTTGGGGAGCAGTACTTC
CSTANSMLGEQYF
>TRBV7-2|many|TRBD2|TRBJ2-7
TGTGCCAGCAGCTTAGGGTCGGGGGGTAGCACCTACGAGCAGTACTTC
CASSLGSGGSTYEQYF
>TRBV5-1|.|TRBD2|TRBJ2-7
TGCGCCAGCAGCTTGGGGGGGGGATTCGGAGGCTACGAGCAGTACTTC
CASSLGGGFGGYEQYF
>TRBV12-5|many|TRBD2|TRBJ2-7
TGTGCTAGTGGTTTAGCAGCGTCGGGGGGGCCCTTCGAGCAGTACTTC
CASGLAASGGPFEQYF